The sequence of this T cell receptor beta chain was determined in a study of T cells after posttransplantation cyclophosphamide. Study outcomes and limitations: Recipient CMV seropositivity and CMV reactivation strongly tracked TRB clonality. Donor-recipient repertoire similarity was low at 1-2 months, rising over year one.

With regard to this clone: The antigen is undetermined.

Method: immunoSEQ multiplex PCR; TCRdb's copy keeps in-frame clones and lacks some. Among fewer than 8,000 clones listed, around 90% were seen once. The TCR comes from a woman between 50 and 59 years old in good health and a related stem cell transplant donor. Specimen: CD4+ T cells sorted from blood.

Written as DNA, the CDR3 is TGTGCCAGTAGTACTACCGGGGACAGCTCTGGGTATGGCTACACCTTC. Translating gives CASSTTGDSSGYGYTF. The V and J genes are TRBV19 and TRBJ1-2; 7 bases match TRBD1. The V segment lost 4 bases and the J segment 5 bases; nucleotides outside the gene matches: 13. CDR1 is LNHDA and CDR2 is SQIVND in the germline V gene (reference sequence). This CDR3 is 16 amino acids long.